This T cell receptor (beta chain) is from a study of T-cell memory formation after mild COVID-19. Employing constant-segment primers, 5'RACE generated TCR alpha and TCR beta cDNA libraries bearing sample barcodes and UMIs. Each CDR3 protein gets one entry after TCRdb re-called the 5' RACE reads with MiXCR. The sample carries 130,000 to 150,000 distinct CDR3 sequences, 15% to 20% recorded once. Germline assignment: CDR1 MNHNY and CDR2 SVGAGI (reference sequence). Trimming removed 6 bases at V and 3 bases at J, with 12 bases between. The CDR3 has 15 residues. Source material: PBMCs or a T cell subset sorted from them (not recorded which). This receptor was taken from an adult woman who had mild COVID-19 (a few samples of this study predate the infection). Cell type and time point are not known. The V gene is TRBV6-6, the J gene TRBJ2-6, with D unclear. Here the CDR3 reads CASRARKSGANVLTF. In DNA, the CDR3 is TGTGCCAGCAGGGCCCGCAAGAGTGGGGCCAACGTCCTGACTTTC.